One sample yielded the 27 T cell receptor beta chains listed below, sequenced in a study of technical replicates of blood from a handful of donors. Sequenced by immunoSEQ multiplex PCR; TCRdb stores in-frame clones only, minus some. The table records approximately 70,000 clones, 80% to 95% of them present only once. The sequencing input was PBMCs. These receptors all stem from a human donor in good health. Some clones in this sample may be carry-over from other donors' samples.

The chain links TRBV5-1 to TRBJ1-2; TRBD1 might be the D (5 bases). The CDR3 consists of 15 residues. CDR1 is SGHRS, CDR2 YFSETQ, per germline. The germline V and J ends were trimmed by 3 bases and 4 bases, with 16 bases remaining between them. The CDR3 loop reads CASSSNAGFLYGYTF. The DNA for the CDR3 is TGCGCCAGCAGCTCAAACGCAGGGTTCCTCTATGGCTACACCTTC.

This sequence joins TRBV5-1 and TRBJ2-1; TRBD2 matches 8 bases. CDR3 length: 15 amino acids. Looked up from germline, CDR1 is SGHRS and CDR2 is YFSETQ. J lost 2 bases, V lost 4 bases, and 5 bases had no gene match. The DNA of the CDR3 is TGCGCCAGCAGCGGAGGACTAGCAGCCTACAATGAGCAGTTCTTC. Its translation: CASSGGLAAYNEQFF.

This rearrangement joins TRBV30 to TRBJ2-7; D might be TRBD2 (6 bases). V shed 2 bases and J shed 5 bases, with 16 bases lying between them. The CDR3 runs to 14 residues. CDR1 and CDR2 from the germline V gene are GTSNPN and SVGIG (reference sequence). The CDR3, as DNA: TGTGCCTGGAGTCTGGGGGGTATGGGGGACGAGCAGTACTTC. Its protein product is CAWSLGGMGDEQYF. Full variable domain (outside the CDR3, taken from reference TRBV30 and TRBJ2-7): SQTIHQWPATLVQPVGSPLSLECTVEGTSNPNLYWYRQAAGRGLQLLFYSVGIGQISSEVPQNLSASRPQDRQFILSSKKLLLSDSGFYLCAWSLGGMGDEQYFGPGTRLTVT.

This clone was detected only once. The chain is built from TRBV11-2 and TRBJ2-3; 12 nucleotides match TRBD2. The germline gives CDR1 SGHAT, CDR2 FQNNGV. The CDR3 length is 15 residues. V was pared by 7 bases and J by 5 bases, with 7 bases of the junction left unmatched. CDR3 DNA: TGTGCCAGCACCTCTAGCGGGGGGGCGTTAGATACGCAGTATTTT. This encodes CASTSSGGALDTQYF.

Only one count was recorded for this clone. J is TRBJ2-1 and V is TRBV5-1, with 8 bases aligning to TRBD2. Per germline, CDR1 SGHRS and CDR2 YFSETQ. The ends lost 4 bases at V and 4 bases at J; junction bases unmatched: 4. There are 14 residues in the CDR3. The CDR3 DNA follows: TGCGCCAGCAGCACTAGCGGAGCTTACAATGAGCAGTTCTTC. Translated: CASSTSGAYNEQFF.

The chain carries TRBV7-3 and TRBJ2-2; tentatively, D is TRBD1 (7 bases). CDR3 length equals 16 residues. Germline CDR1 is SGHTA and CDR2 is FQGTGA. With 4 bases removed from V and 5 bases from J, the gap between germline ends came to 17 bases. The CDR3 protein is CASSSIDRAGTGELFF. In DNA form, the CDR3 reads TGTGCCAGCAGCTCCATAGACAGGGCGGGGACCGGGGAGCTGTTTTTT.

The chain couples TRBV19 to TRBJ2-7; TRBD2 agrees at 13 bases. V dropped 4 bases and J dropped 5; count of bases not matched to a gene: 11. Germline lookup yields CDR1 LNHDA and CDR2 SQIVND (reference sequence). The CDR3 is 17 amino acids. This CDR3 is CASSRTSGGRGLNEQYF. CDR3 nucleotides: TGTGCCAGTAGTAGGACTAGCGGGGGTCGGGGCTTGAACGAGCAGTACTTC.

This clone was seen a single time. The V and J genes are TRBV10-3 and TRBJ2-7, with TRBD1 identical over 8 bases. The CDR3 covers 15 residues. CDR1 and CDR2 (germline): ENHRY, SYGVKD. V dropped 7 bases and J dropped 2; count of bases not matched to a gene: 10. The CDR3 DNA sequence: TGTGCCATCAAGTCCGGACAGGGAGGAGCCTACGAGCAGTACTTC. This codes for CAIKSGQGGAYEQYF.

This chain links TRBV4-3 with TRBJ1-1, with TRBD1 matching over 7 bases. Losses at the gene ends were 2 bases for V and 2 bases for J; bases not matched to a gene: 11. This CDR3 is built from 17 residues. The germline V gene encodes CDR1 LGHNA and CDR2 YSLEER. In DNA form, the CDR3 reads TGCGCCAGCAGCCAATCCCCTCCTGGACAGGCCAACACTGAAGCTTTCTTT. Translated: CASSQSPPGQANTEAFF.

This chain uses TRBV5-5 with TRBJ1-4, with D possibly being TRBD1 (5 bases). Trimming took off 4 bases at V and 8 bases at J, with 18 bases between the two ends. Germline V gives CDR1 SGHKS, CDR2 YYEKEE (reference sequence). This CDR3 region has 15 residues. The CDR3 nucleotides are TGTGCCAGCAGCGTATCAGGGATTCAGGGCGAAAAACTGTTTTTT. Protein sequence: CASSVSGIQGEKLFF.

The gene calls are TRBV7-6 and TRBJ2-1; 9 bases map to TRBD1. This CDR3 is 18 amino acids long. Per germline, CDR1 SGHVS and CDR2 FNYEAQ. V shed 5 bases and J 2 bases; nucleotides not matched to a gene: 13. The DNA for the CDR3 is TGTGCCAGCAGCATGATTTGGGGACAGGGACAAACCTACAATGAGCAGTTCTTC. This codes for CASSMIWGQGQTYNEQFF.

V is TRBV2 and J is TRBJ1-6; TRBD1 aligns across 10 bases. V dropped 4 bases and J dropped 10; count of bases not matched to a gene: 7. This CDR3 has 15 amino acids. Germline V CDR1 and CDR2: SNHLY, FYNNEI. This chain's CDR3 is CASSGVTGGGSPLHF. The CDR3 coding sequence is TGTGCCAGCAGTGGAGTGACAGGGGGCGGATCACCCCTCCACTTT. Full variable domain (outside the CDR3, taken from reference TRBV2 and TRBJ1-6): EPEVTQTPSHQVTQMGQEVILRCVPISNHLYFYWYRQILGQKVEFLVSFYNNEISEKSEIFDDQFSVERPDGSNFTLKIRSTKLEDSAMYFCASSGVTGGGSPLHFGNGTRLTVT.

The chain couples TRBV5-1 to TRBJ2-5; 7 bases map to TRBD1. Germline V gene sequence: CDR1 SGHRS, CDR2 YFSETQ. CDR3 length equals 13 residues. V shed 4 bases, J shed 5 bases, and the junction held 5 bases outside the gene matches. The CDR3 reads CASSRGQRETQYF. CDR3 sequence (DNA): TGCGCCAGCAGCCGGGGACAGAGGGAGACCCAGTACTTC.

The J gene is TRBJ2-2, the V gene TRBV9; TRBD2 matches at 10 bases. CDR3 size: 17 residues. V shed 2 bases, J shed 4 bases, and the junction held 8 bases outside the gene matches. Germline CDR1 and CDR2: SGDLS and YYNGEE. The CDR3 here is CASSVSSGSLGTGELFF. CDR3 coding DNA: TGTGCCAGCAGCGTCTCTAGCGGGAGCCTGGGCACCGGGGAGCTGTTTTTT.

The J gene is TRBJ2-1, the V gene TRBV5-1; D might be TRBD2 (5 bases). The CDR3 is 14 amino acids. Germline V lookup: CDR1 SGHRS, CDR2 YFSETQ. Between the trimmed V and J ends, which lost 3 bases and 5 bases, there was a span of 12 bases. In nucleotides, the CDR3 is TGCGCCAGCAGCTCAACTAGGCAACACAATGAGCAGTTCTTC. Amino acid sequence: CASSSTRQHNEQFF.

This clone was seen once. CDR3 protein: CASSVGTGDYGYTF. The CDR3 DNA sequence: TGTGCCAGCAGCGTAGGGACAGGGGACTATGGCTACACCTTC. The chain is built from TRBV9 and TRBJ1-2, with 9 bases that match TRBD1. The CDR3 is made up of 14 amino acids. After removal of 0 bases from V and 3 bases from J, the junction contained 0 bases not matched to a gene. The germline V gene encodes CDR1 SGDLS and CDR2 YYNGEE.

The chain joins TRBV7-3 to TRBJ2-5; 9 nucleotides line up with TRBD1. Per the germline V gene, CDR1 is SGHTA and CDR2 is FQGTGA. This CDR3 region has 16 residues. Losses at the gene ends were 4 bases for V and 6 bases for J; bases not matched to a gene: 12. CDR3 protein: CASSYHHAGQGQTQYF. As DNA, the CDR3 is TGTGCCAGCAGCTATCATCACGCGGGACAGGGACAGACCCAGTACTTC. The full variable domain, completed using reference TRBV7-3 and TRBJ2-5, is GAGVSQTPSNKVTEKGKYVELRCDPISGHTALYWYRQSLGQGPEFLIYFQGTGAADDSGLPNDRFFAVRPEGSVSTLKIQRTERGDSAVYLCASSYHHAGQGQTQYFGPGTRLLVL.

The chain carries TRBV5-6 and TRBJ1-6, with 10 positions matching TRBD1. V lost 4 bases and J lost 14; bases outside the gene matches: 12. CDR1 is SGHDT, CDR2 YYEEEE, per germline. The CDR3 contains 15 residues. In DNA form, the CDR3 reads TGTGCCAGCAGCACCCGGGGGACAGGGGACATCACCCTCCACTTT. It translates to CASSTRGTGDITLHF.

Regarding this clone: Within the sample, other DNA sequences also encode this same CDR3. This chain connects TRBV6-1 to TRBJ2-5; unclear D gene. Germline CDR1 and CDR2: MNHNS and SASEGT. Deletions cut 6 bases from V and 1 base from J, with 3 bases between. CDR3 length: 11 amino acids. For the CDR3, the DNA is TGTGCCAGCAGCCGCCAAGAGACCCAGTACTTC. Its protein product is CASSRQETQYF.

The chain links TRBV5-6 to TRBJ2-2, with 8 bases matching TRBD1. The V segment lost 2 bases and the J segment 6 bases; nucleotides outside the gene matches: 9. This CDR3 has 16 amino acids. Germline V CDR1 and CDR2: SGHDT, YYEEEE. CDR3 sequence reads: CASSFVDRGSAGELFF. DNA of the CDR3: TGTGCCAGCAGCTTCGTCGACAGGGGAAGCGCCGGGGAGCTGTTTTTT. The variable domain in full, completed from reference TRBV5-6 and TRBJ2-2, reads DAGVTQSPTHLIKTRGQQVTLRCSPKSGHDTVSWYQQALGQGPQFIFQYYEEEERQRGNFPDRFSGHQFPNYSSELNVNALLLGDSALYLCASSFVDRGSAGELFFGEGSRLTVL.

This sequence joins TRBV4-1 and TRBJ1-5; 8 bases line up with TRBD1. V lost 1 base and J lost 4; bases outside the gene matches: 0. CDR1 MGHRA and CDR2 YSYEKL come from the germline V gene. The length of the CDR3 is 14 residues. CDR3 residues: CASSQGTGNQPQHF. DNA of the CDR3: TGCGCCAGCAGCCAAGGGACAGGGAATCAGCCCCAGCATTTT.

The chain recombines TRBV6-5 with TRBJ1-3; D uncertain. This CDR3 is 13 amino acids long. Germline V gene lookup returns CDR1 MNHEY and CDR2 SVGAGI. V was trimmed by 5 bases and J by 3 bases, leaving 8 bases between them. The CDR3 nucleotides are TGTGCCAGCAGTGGACTAAATGGAAACACCATATATTTT. This gives the protein CASSGLNGNTIYF.

The V call is TRBV19, the J call TRBJ2-1, with 7 bases fitting TRBD2. This CDR3 region has 18 residues. Germline lookup yields CDR1 LNHDA and CDR2 SQIVND (reference sequence). After removal of 4 bases from V and 9 bases from J, the junction contained 21 bases not matched to a gene. The chain's CDR3 is CASSTIRGGTGSGGEQFF. CDR3 sequence (DNA): TGTGCCAGTAGTACGATCCGGGGAGGGACGGGTTCTGGTGGTGAGCAGTTCTTC. Full variable domain (remainder filled in from reference TRBV19 and TRBJ2-1): DGGITQSPKYLFRKEGQNVTLSCEQNLNHDAMYWYRQDPGQGLRLIYYSQIVNDFQKGDIAEGYSVSREKKESFPLTVTSAQKNPTAFYLCASSTIRGGTGSGGEQFFGPGTRLTVL.

A single count supports this clone. The V and J genes are TRBV7-6 and TRBJ1-2; 9 nucleotides match TRBD1. The V gene's germline CDR1 is SGHVS and CDR2 FNYEAQ. V gave up 5 bases and J gave up 5 bases; unmatched junction bases: 3. CDR3 size: 13 residues. CDR3 DNA sequence: TGTGCCAGCAGCGGGGGACAGGGATATGGCTACACCTTC. As protein: CASSGGQGYGYTF.

The chain carries TRBV7-2 and TRBJ2-5, with TRBD2 matching 9 bases. Germline values: CDR1 SGHTA, CDR2 FQGNSA. J lost 7 bases, V lost 0 bases, and 3 bases had no gene match. The CDR3 length is 14 residues. The CDR3 here is CASSLAGLAGTQYF. In nucleotides, the CDR3 is TGTGCCAGCAGCTTAGCGGGACTAGCCGGGACCCAGTACTTC.

The rearrangement uses TRBV6-5 and TRBJ2-7; 7 positions match TRBD1. The trim removed 5 bases at V and 5 bases at J, leaving 3 bases unmatched. The CDR3 contains 12 residues. From germline, CDR1 is MNHEY and CDR2 SVGAGI. The CDR3 DNA reads as TGTGCCAGCAGTAGCCAGGGGGACGAGCAGTACTTC. This codes for CASSSQGDEQYF.

This chain joins TRBV7-9 and TRBJ1-2, with TRBD1 as a possible D gene (6 bases). The CDR3 length is 13 residues. CDR1 and CDR2 from the germline V gene are SEHNR and FQNEAQ (reference sequence). Trimming pared 6 bases from V and 4 bases from J, leaving 12 bases between. As DNA, the CDR3 is TGTGCCAGCAGTTCCGGGACAATCTATGGCTACACCTTC. It encodes CASSSGTIYGYTF.